This T cell receptor beta chain was observed in a study of identical twins. This CDR3 has 15 amino acids. V was shortened by 5 bases and J by 5 bases, with 15 bases between the two germline ends. CDR1 and CDR2 (germline): SNHLY, FYNNEI. This clonotype was observed a handful of times. TCRdb re-analysed the 5' RACE reads in MiXCR, keeping a single row per CDR3 protein. This sample has roughly 540,000 distinct CDR3 sequences, with approximately 22% found just once. These data are also associated with another study on T cells expressing NK-cell markers. That work adds: Sorted CD3+CD56+NKG2C+, CD3+CD56+NKG2C- and CD3+CD56-NKG2C+ T cells provided the TCR beta repertoires. Restriction of sorting to alpha-beta TCR T cells was accomplished in several experiments using an anti-gamma-delta TCR antibody. Dominant NKG2C+ clonotypes accounted for roughly 1.0-7.0% of CD8+ T cells in over 5 donors.

The chain joins TRBV2 to TRBJ2-2; no clear D gene. This sequence was found in a woman aged 18-35 years in good health. Sequenced material: CD4+ T cells sorted from blood. The CDR3 reads CASSPTPRSTGELFF. CDR3 nucleotides: TGTGCCAGCAGTCCGACCCCTAGGTCAACCGGGGAGCTGTTTTTT.